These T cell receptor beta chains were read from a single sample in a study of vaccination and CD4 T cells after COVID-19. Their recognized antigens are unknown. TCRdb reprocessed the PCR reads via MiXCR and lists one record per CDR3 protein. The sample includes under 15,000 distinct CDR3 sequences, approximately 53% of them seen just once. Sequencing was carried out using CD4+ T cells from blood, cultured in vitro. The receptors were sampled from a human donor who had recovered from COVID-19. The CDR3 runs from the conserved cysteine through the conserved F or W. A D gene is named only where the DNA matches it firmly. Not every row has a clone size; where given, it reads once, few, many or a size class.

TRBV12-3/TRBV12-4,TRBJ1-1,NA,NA,CASSLRGGNTEAFF,TGTGCCAGCAGTTTAAGGGGCGGGAACACTGAAGCTTTCTTT
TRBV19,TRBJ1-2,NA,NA,CASKRDFYGYTF,TGTGCCAGTAAACGGGACTTCTATGGCTACACCTTC
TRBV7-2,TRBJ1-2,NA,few,CASSLASLNYGYTF,TGTGCCAGCAGCTTAGCCAGCCTTAACTATGGCTACACCTTC
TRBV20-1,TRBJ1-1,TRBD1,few,CSARDRGRSNTEAFF,TGCAGTGCCAGGGACAGGGGGCGGTCGAACACTGAAGCTTTCTTT
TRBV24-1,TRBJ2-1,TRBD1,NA,CATSDAGTGIIDEQFF,TGTGCCACCAGTGACGCCGGGACAGGGATCATTGATGAGCAGTTCTTC
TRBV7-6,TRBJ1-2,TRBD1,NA,CASSLAGQGAGGYTF,TGTGCCAGCAGCTTAGCCGGACAGGGGGCAGGTGGCTACACCTTC
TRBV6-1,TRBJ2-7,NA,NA,CASSRQRGYEQYF,TGTGCCAGCAGCCGCCAAAGGGGCTACGAGCAGTACTTC
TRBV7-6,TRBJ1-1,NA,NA,CASTGHQNTEAFF,TGTGCCAGCACTGGGCACCAGAACACTGAAGCTTTCTTT
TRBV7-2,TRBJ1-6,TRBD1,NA,CASSVPRGPANSPLHF,TGTGCCAGCAGCGTCCCCAGGGGGCCAGCTAATTCACCCCTCCACTTT
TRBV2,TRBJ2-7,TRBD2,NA,CASKGGLAGLYEQYF,TGTGCCAGCAAGGGGGGACTAGCGGGACTTTACGAGCAGTACTTC
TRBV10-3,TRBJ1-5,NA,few,CAISDRNQPQHF,TGTGCCATCAGTGATAGAAATCAGCCCCAGCATTTT
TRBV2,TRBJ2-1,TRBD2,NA,CASAERAGGHNEQFF,TGTGCCAGCGCCGAAAGGGCGGGGGGCCACAATGAGCAGTTCTTC
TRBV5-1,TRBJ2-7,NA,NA,CASTNSLFPLTGTYEQYF,TGCGCCAGCACCAACTCCCTATTCCCGTTGACAGGAACCTACGAGCAGTACTTC
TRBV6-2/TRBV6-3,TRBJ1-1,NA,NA,CASSSRQPVNTEAFF,TGTGCCAGCAGTTCGCGCCAGCCAGTGAACACTGAAGCTTTCTTT
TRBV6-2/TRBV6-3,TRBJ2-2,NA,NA,CASLLENTGELFF,TGTGCCAGCCTGCTCGAGAACACCGGGGAGCTGTTTTTT
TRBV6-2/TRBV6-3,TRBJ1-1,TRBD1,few,CASSYLTGGADTEAFF,TGTGCCAGCAGTTACCTAACAGGGGGCGCGGACACTGAAGCTTTCTTT
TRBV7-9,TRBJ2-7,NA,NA,CASSPGVGGEQYF,TGTGCCAGCAGCCCAGGCGTCGGGGGCGAGCAGTACTTC
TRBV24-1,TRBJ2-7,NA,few,CATSGDRAEQYF,TGTGCCACCAGCGGGGATCGGGCCGAGCAGTACTTC
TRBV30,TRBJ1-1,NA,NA,CAWSGGIGEAFF,TGTGCCTGGAGTGGGGGAATCGGTGAAGCTTTCTTT
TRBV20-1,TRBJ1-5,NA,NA,CSARSGSQASEPQHF,TGCAGTGCTAGATCCGGGAGTCAGGCCTCTGAGCCCCAGCATTTT
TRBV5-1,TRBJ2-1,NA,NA,CASSLLGYSGDEQFF,TGCGCCAGCAGCTTGTTGGGGTATAGTGGGGATGAGCAGTTCTTC
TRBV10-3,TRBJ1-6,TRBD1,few,CATSRDRPPNSPLHF,TGTGCCACCAGCCGGGACAGGCCCCCCAATTCACCCCTCCACTTT
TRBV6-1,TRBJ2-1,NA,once,CASSHREKGVYEQFF,TGTGCCAGCAGTCACCGGGAGAAGGGTGTATATGAGCAGTTCTTC
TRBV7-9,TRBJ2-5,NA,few,CASLPRGAGTETQYF,TGTGCCAGCCTCCCTCGTGGGGCGGGCACAGAGACCCAGTACTTC
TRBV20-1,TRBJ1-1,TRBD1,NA,CSLGTGAVAFF,TGCAGTCTTGGGACAGGGGCGGTAGCTTTCTTT
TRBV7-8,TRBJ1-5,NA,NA,CASSSSWRVGQPQHF,TGTGCCAGCAGCTCAAGCTGGAGGGTTGGGCAGCCCCAGCATTTT
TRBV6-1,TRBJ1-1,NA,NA,CASRGTNQNTEAFF,TGTGCCAGCAGGGGGACAAACCAAAACACTGAAGCTTTCTTT
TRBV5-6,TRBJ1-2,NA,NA,CASSIGTSQNTF,TGTGCCAGCAGCATCGGGACATCTCAAAACACCTTC
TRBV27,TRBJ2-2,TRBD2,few,CASRPRLREVGVGTGELFF,TGTGCCAGCAGACCGCGTCTGCGGGAGGTTGGGGTCGGTACCGGGGAGCTGTTTTTT
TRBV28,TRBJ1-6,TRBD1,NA,CASSPARTGVSYNSPLHF,TGTGCCAGCAGTCCGGCCCGGACAGGAGTTAGCTATAATTCACCCCTCCACTTT
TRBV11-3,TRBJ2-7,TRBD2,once,CASSPREILLYEQYF,TGTGCCAGCAGTCCGCGGGAGATCCTTCTCTACGAGCAGTACTTC
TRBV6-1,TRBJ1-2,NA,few,CASSQGLRYGYTF,TGTGCCAGCAGTCAGGGTCTGCGCTATGGCTACACCTTC
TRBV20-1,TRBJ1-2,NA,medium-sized,CSASPEDRGYGYTF,TGCAGTGCTAGCCCCGAGGACAGAGGCTATGGCTACACCTTC